Sequencing of this T cell receptor (beta chain) was carried out in a study of T cells expressing NK-cell markers. Background on the study: It was from sorted CD3+CD56+NKG2C+, CD3+CD56+NKG2C- and CD3+CD56-NKG2C+ T cells that TCR beta repertoires came. One of eight sequenced donors was HCMV-seronegative; the other seven were seropositive.

Germline V gene lookup returns CDR1 SGHRS and CDR2 YFSETQ. This CDR3 has 15 amino acids. TCRdb reprocessed the 5' RACE reads and stores each CDR3 protein as one record, lacking DNA. The table for this sample gives about 460,000 distinct CDR3 sequences. The source material was blood T cells: a sorted CD56 or NKG2C T cell subset, CD4+ or CD8+ T cells, or bulk PBMC T cells (not recorded which). The chain recombines TRBV5-1 with TRBJ1-1; TCRdb calls TRBD1, which cannot be checked without DNA. The sequence came from a woman in her forties or fifties in good health. This CDR3 is CASSTETGGGTEAFF.